The clone carrying this T cell receptor (beta chain) was found once. This sample stems from a study of cytomegalovirus exposure and HLA in healthy donors. The PCR was carried out with 60 Vbeta primers and 13 Jbeta primers. Here immunoSEQ multiplex PCR was the method, and the copy in TCRdb shows in-frame clones only, minus some. The table includes about 140,000 clones, about four fifths detected once. V lost 2 bases, J lost 3 bases, and 8 bases lay in between. From germline, CDR1 is LNHDA and CDR2 SQIVND (reference sequence). The CDR3 runs 15 residues. The chain couples TRBV19 to TRBJ2-6, with D possibly being TRBD1 (5 bases). This receptor was identified in a man younger than 45 in good health and CMV-seronegative. The sequenced material came from PBMCs. The CDR3 sequence: CASSITRVGANVLTF. The CDR3 coding sequence is TGTGCCAGTAGTATAACCAGGGTTGGGGCCAACGTCCTGACTTTC. Together with reference TRBV19 and TRBJ2-6, the CDR3 gives the full variable domain: DGGITQSPKYLFRKEGQNVTLSCEQNLNHDAMYWYRQDPGQGLRLIYYSQIVNDFQKGDIAEGYSVSREKKESFPLTVTSAQKNPTAFYLCASSITRVGANVLTFGAGSRLTVL.